This T cell receptor beta chain originates from a study of CD8 T cells in ankylosing spondylitis. Study observations and caveats: A subset of motif variants has previously been described in the synovial fluid and blood of reactive arthritis.

MiXCR, applied by TCRdb to the 5' RACE reads, yields one record per CDR3 protein. The table shows roughly 140,000 distinct CDR3 sequences, with 40% to 50% occurring only once. Concerning this clonotype itself: The antigen remains unidentified.

The sample comprised synovial fluid, either unsorted or a sorted T cell fraction (not recorded which). The TCR was taken from a male donor with ankylosing spondylitis.

CDR3 amino acids: CSVEEGTGGDEQFF. The CDR3 DNA reads TGCAGCGTTGAAGAAGGGACAGGGGGGGATGAGCAGTTCTTC. The chain is built from TRBV29-1 and TRBJ2-1; 11 nucleotides align to TRBD1. V lost 0 bases to trimming and J lost 8 bases; unmatched junction nucleotides: 3. There are 14 residues in the CDR3. Germline lookup yields CDR1 SQVTM and CDR2 ANQGSEA.